Following are 11 T cell receptor beta chains from one sample sequenced in a study of T cells in Graves' hyperthyroidism and ophthalmopathy. Amplification yielded TCR beta CDR3 regions, with RNA transcripts as the source. The primer set for the first-round RT-PCR of the TCR CDR3 was HTBI. One entry per CDR3 protein, called by TCRdb with MiXCR from the multiplex PCR reads. Among around 99,000 distinct CDR3 sequences listed, about 16% were seen once. Sequences were obtained from blood. Source of these receptors: a woman aged 45-65 years with Graves' hyperthyroidism.

This clonotype was recorded many times. V and J are TRBV10-3 and TRBJ1-5; TRBD1 might be the D (5 bases). Germline V gene data show CDR1 as ENHRY and CDR2 as SYGVKD. Trimming removed 0 bases from V and 3 bases from J, with 9 bases in between. The CDR3 extends over 15 amino acids. CDR3 residues: CAISESGGDNQPQHF. The DNA of the CDR3 is TGTGCCATCAGTGAGTCGGGGGGGGACAATCAGCCCCAGCATTTT.

Many counts were recorded for this clonotype. This CDR3 reads CASSPSGRLSTDTQYF. The CDR3 DNA sequence: TGCGCCAGCAGCCCAAGCGGGAGGTTATCAACAGATACGCAGTATTTT. This chain joins TRBV5-1 and TRBJ2-3; 9 bases agree with TRBD2. V lost 4 bases to trimming and J lost 3 bases; unmatched junction nucleotides: 9. The CDR3 consists of 16 residues. Germline lookup yields CDR1 SGHRS and CDR2 YFSETQ.

The table lists this clonotype with many counts. V gene TRBV29-1 combines with J gene TRBJ1-1, with TRBD1 matching 7 bases. The CDR3 consists of 13 residues. V lost 7 bases and J lost 4; bases outside the gene matches: 9. Germline CDR1 reads SQVTM; CDR2 reads ANQGSEA. CDR3 in amino acids: CSARQGASTEAFF. For the CDR3, the DNA is TGCAGCGCCCGACAGGGAGCTAGCACTGAAGCTTTCTTT.

The chain has TRBV3-1 and TRBJ2-2; no definite D call. Germline CDR1 and CDR2: LGHDT and YNNKEL (reference sequence). The length of the CDR3 is 14 residues. Deletions cut 3 bases from V and 1 base from J, with 6 bases between. The CDR3 region has the DNA TGTGCCAGCAGCCACCGGTGGAACACCGGGGAGCTGTTTTTT. It yields the protein CASSHRWNTGELFF.

Only one count was recorded for this clonotype. The V call is TRBV13, the J call TRBJ2-5; D gene ambiguous. Trimming shortened V by 0 bases and J by 0 bases, and 5 bases separated the two germline ends. This CDR3 has 14 amino acids. Germline V lookup: CDR1 PRHDT, CDR2 FYEKMQ (reference sequence). This chain's CDR3 is CASSLGGDQETQYF. In nucleotides, the CDR3 is TGTGCCAGCAGCTTAGGTGGGGACCAAGAGACCCAGTACTTC.

The table lists this clonotype with many counts. V is TRBV7-9 and J is TRBJ1-2, with D unresolved. Trimming shortened V by 3 bases and J by 2 bases, and 7 bases separated the two germline ends. This CDR3 comprises 13 residues. In germline, CDR1 is SEHNR, CDR2 FQNEAQ (reference sequence). Here the CDR3 DNA reads TGTGCCAGCAGCTTCGGGCTAAACTATGGCTACACCTTC. It codes for CASSFGLNYGYTF. Variable domain in full (rest from reference TRBV7-9 and TRBJ1-2): DTGVSQNPRHKITKRGQNVTFRCDPISEHNRLYWYRQTLGQGPEFLTYFQNEAQLEKSRLLSDRFSAERPKGSFSTLEIQRTEQGDSAMYLCASSFGLNYGYTFGSGTRLTVV.

The sample holds a few counts of this clonotype. This chain links TRBV30 with TRBJ2-3; TRBD2 is a possible D gene (5 bases). The V end was cut by 3 bases, the J end by 5 bases, with 9 bases between. The CDR3 consists of 12 residues. Germline V gene lookup returns CDR1 GTSNPN and CDR2 SVGIG (reference sequence). CDR3 sequence: CAWRREGDTQYF. The CDR3 DNA follows: TGTGCCTGGAGGCGTGAGGGAGATACGCAGTATTTT. The complete variable domain, with remaining parts taken from reference TRBV30 and TRBJ2-3, reads SQTIHQWPATLVQPVGSPLSLECTVEGTSNPNLYWYRQAAGRGLQLLFYSVGIGQISSEVPQNLSASRPQDRQFILSSKKLLLSDSGFYLCAWRREGDTQYFGPGTRLTVL.

The chain joins TRBV27 to TRBJ1-2; TRBD1 agrees at 7 bases. CDR1 and CDR2 from the germline V gene are MNHEY and SMNVEV (reference sequence). The CDR3 sequence is 15 residues long. V was pared by 5 bases and J by 7 bases, with 13 bases of the junction left unmatched. CDR3 loop: CASSTTPTGRGGYTF. In DNA form, the CDR3 reads TGTGCCAGCAGTACCACCCCGACAGGGCGCGGTGGCTACACCTTC.

This clonotype was recorded many times. The CDR3 region has the DNA TGTGCCAGCACCCCAGGAGCACGGAACACCGGGGAGCTGTTTTTT. This sequence encodes CASTPGARNTGELFF. The chain has TRBV3-1 and TRBJ2-2; D gene ambiguous. V shed 7 bases and J shed 1 base, with 13 bases lying between them. Looked up from germline, CDR1 is LGHDT and CDR2 is YNNKEL (reference sequence). CDR3 length: 15 residues.

About this clonotype: A single base separates this from a much larger clone, so it may be a read error. V gene TRBV5-6 combines with J gene TRBJ2-7; D remains unclear. Trimming cost V 1 base and J 7 bases, with 12 bases left between them. CDR3 length: 13 residues. Germline CDR1 is SGHDT and CDR2 is YYEEEE. The CDR3 nucleotides are TGTGCCAGCAGCTTGTGGCATACCGGTGAGCAGTACTTC. Protein sequence: CASSLWHTGEQYF.

This clonotype showed up many times. V usage is TRBV10-3 and J usage is TRBJ1-5; TRBD1 matches at 9 bases. Trimming cost V 0 bases and J 2 bases; bases outside gene matches: 5. The CDR3 extends over 17 amino acids. CDR1 is ENHRY, CDR2 SYGVKD, per germline. CDR3 protein: CAISESLRTGGNQPQHF. In DNA, the CDR3 is TGTGCCATCAGTGAGTCGCTTAGGACAGGGGGCAATCAGCCCCAGCATTTT.